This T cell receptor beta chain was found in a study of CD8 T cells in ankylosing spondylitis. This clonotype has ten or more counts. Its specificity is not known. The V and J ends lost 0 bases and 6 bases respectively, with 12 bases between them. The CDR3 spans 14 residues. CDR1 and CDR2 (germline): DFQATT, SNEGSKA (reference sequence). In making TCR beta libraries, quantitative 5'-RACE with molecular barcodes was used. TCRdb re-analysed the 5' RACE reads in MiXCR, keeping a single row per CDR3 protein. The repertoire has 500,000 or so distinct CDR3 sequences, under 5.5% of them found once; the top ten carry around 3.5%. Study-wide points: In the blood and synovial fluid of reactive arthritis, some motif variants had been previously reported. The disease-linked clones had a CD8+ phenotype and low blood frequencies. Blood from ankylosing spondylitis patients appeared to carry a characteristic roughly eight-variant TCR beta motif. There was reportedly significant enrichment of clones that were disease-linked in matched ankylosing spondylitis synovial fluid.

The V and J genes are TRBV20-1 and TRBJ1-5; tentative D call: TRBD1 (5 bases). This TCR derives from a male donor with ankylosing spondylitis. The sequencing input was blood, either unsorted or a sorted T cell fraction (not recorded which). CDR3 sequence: CSARDLAGTQPQHF. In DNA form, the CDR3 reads TGCAGTGCTAGAGATTTGGCAGGGACTCAGCCCCAGCATTTT.